Listed here is a single T cell receptor (beta chain). Its matching antigen is unknown. Germline V gene lookup returns CDR1 MRHNA and CDR2 SNTAGT. J gave up 7 bases and V 0 bases, and 9 bases lay outside the gene matches. The CDR3 has 16 amino acids. Both 60 Vbeta primers and 13 Jbeta primers went into the PCR. Here immunoSEQ multiplex PCR was the method, and the copy in TCRdb shows in-frame clones only, minus some. Of around 150,000 clones listed, about four fifths are singletons. This specimen comes from a study of cytomegalovirus exposure and HLA in healthy donors. Turning to the study itself: Earlier work reported about 110 million unique TCR beta sequences from some 180 million T cells.

Study-level results: Rarity marked most TCR sequences, yet some public TCRs occurred in many donors. Cytomegalovirus association was assigned to some 160 TCR beta chains. When the data were analyzed later, several of the most significant clusters appeared to be linked to common viral pathogens.

The J gene is TRBJ2-1, the V gene TRBV6-4, with 7 bases lining up with TRBD2. The sample consisted of PBMCs. The clonotype comes from a man aged 30 to 45 in good health and CMV-seronegative. As DNA, the CDR3 is TGTGCCAGCAGTGACTCAACCAGCGGGATTAGAAATGAGCAGTTCTTC. Its protein product is CASSDSTSGIRNEQFF.